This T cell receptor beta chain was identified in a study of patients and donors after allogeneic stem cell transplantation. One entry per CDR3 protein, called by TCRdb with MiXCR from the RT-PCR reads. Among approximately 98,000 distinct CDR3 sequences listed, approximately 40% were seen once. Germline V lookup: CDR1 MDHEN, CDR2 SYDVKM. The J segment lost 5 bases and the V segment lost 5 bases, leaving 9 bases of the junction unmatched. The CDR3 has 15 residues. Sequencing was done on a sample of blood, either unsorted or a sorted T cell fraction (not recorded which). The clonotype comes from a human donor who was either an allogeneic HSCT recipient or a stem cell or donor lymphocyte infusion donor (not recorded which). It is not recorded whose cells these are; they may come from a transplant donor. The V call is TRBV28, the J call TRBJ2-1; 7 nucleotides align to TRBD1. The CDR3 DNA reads TGTGCCAGCAGTACCAGATGGGGACAGAACAATGAGCAGTTCTTC. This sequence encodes CASSTRWGQNNEQFF.